This paragraph covers one T cell receptor (beta chain) sequence. Its matching antigen is unknown. These data originate in a study of cytomegalovirus exposure and HLA in healthy donors. This CDR3 has 15 amino acids. CDR1 and CDR2 (germline): MNHNY, SVGAGI (reference sequence). Trimming at V came to 5 bases and at J to 4 bases, leaving 7 bases not matched to a gene. Measured with immunoSEQ multiplex PCR; TCRdb has only the in-frame clones, and not every one. The sample shows roughly 130,000 clones, 88% of them seen only once. Study results and caveats: Most TCR sequences were uncommon, yet certain public TCRs appeared in many donors.

Specimen: PBMCs. The chain joins TRBV6-6 to TRBJ2-3; 9 nucleotides match TRBD1. The clonotype was recovered from a man aged 25 to 40 in good health and CMV-seronegative. DNA of the CDR3: TGTGCCAGCAGTACCGGACAGGGGACGGCAGATACGCAGTATTTT. It encodes CASSTGQGTADTQYF.